The next 20 T cell receptor beta chains were all read from a single sample in a study of T cells after yellow fever vaccination. Each CDR3 protein is one row after TCRdb ran MiXCR on the 5' RACE reads. The repertoire holds 280,000 or so distinct CDR3 sequences, 8.5% to 10% seen once, with 3% to 3.5% in the top ten. This specimen was CD4+ T cells sorted from PBMCs, taken 5 days after the yellow fever booster vaccination. The receptors stem from a man aged 18 to 30 who received the YFV17D yellow fever vaccine.

V and J are TRBV20-1 and TRBJ1-5, with D uncertain. The CDR3 runs 15 residues. V was trimmed by 3 bases and J by 0 bases, leaving 12 bases between them. CDR1 and CDR2 from the germline V gene are DFQATT and SNEGSKA (reference sequence). The CDR3 spells CSASAQLLSNQPQHF. CDR3 sequence (DNA): TGCAGTGCTAGTGCGCAACTCCTTAGCAATCAGCCCCAGCATTTT.

The chain combines TRBV4-3 with TRBJ2-3; TRBD1 matches 11 bases. Germline lookup yields CDR1 LGHNA and CDR2 YSLEER. CDR3 length: 18 residues. After removal of 2 bases from V and 2 bases from J, the junction contained 9 bases not matched to a gene. The CDR3 here is CASSQNARDRGSTDTQYF. Written as DNA, the CDR3 is TGCGCCAGCAGCCAAAATGCACGGGACAGGGGGTCCACAGATACGCAGTATTTT.

There are a few counts of this clonotype. The V gene is TRBV20-1, the J gene TRBJ1-2, with TRBD1 matching 7 bases. The V segment lost 2 bases and the J segment 8 bases; nucleotides outside the gene matches: 2. Looked up from germline, CDR1 is DFQATT and CDR2 is SNEGSKA (reference sequence). This CDR3 has 11 residues. DNA for the CDR3: TGCAGTGCTAGAACACAGGGGGGCTACACCTTC. Translation gives CSARTQGGYTF.

This clonotype was recorded a few times. This chain uses TRBV6-6 with TRBJ1-5; D is unresolved. CDR3 length: 15 residues. Germline lookup yields CDR1 MNHNY and CDR2 SVGAGI (reference sequence). V dropped 4 bases and J dropped 1 base, with 11 bases sitting between them. CDR3 sequence (DNA): TGTGCCAGCAGTTTCCAGGTGGGAAGCAATCAGCCCCAGCATTTT. It is translated as CASSFQVGSNQPQHF.

This clonotype was recorded many times. CDR3 nucleotides: TGCGCCAGCAGCGGTAGCGGGACAACCTACGAGCAGTACTTC. Protein: CASSGSGTTYEQYF. The chain employs TRBV5-1 and TRBJ2-7; 8 nucleotides agree with TRBD2. V dropped 4 bases and J dropped 2; count of bases not matched to a gene: 5. The CDR3 extends over 14 amino acids. In germline, CDR1 is SGHRS, CDR2 YFSETQ.

This chain uses TRBV20-1 with TRBJ2-7; 9 bases are a match to TRBD2. CDR1 is DFQATT, CDR2 SNEGSKA, per germline (reference sequence). The CDR3 totals 14 residues. V lost 3 bases, J lost 6 bases, and 9 bases stayed unmatched. The CDR3 DNA sequence: TGCAGTGCTAGGGACGGGACTAGCAATCCCGAGCAGTACGTC. It specifies CSARDGTSNPEQYV.

In the case of this clonotype: This sequence may be a read error, since a much larger clone differs from it by one base. The chain links TRBV7-2 to TRBJ1-5; the D gene is possibly TRBD1 (6 bases). V shed 5 bases and J shed 5 bases, with 16 bases lying between them. The CDR3 consists of 15 residues. Per the germline V gene, CDR1 is SGHTA and CDR2 is FQGNSA. The CDR3 loop is CASSHPLGAHQPQHF. The DNA for the CDR3 is TGTGCCAGCAGCCACCCACTGGGGGCTCATCAGCCCCAGCATTTT.

This clonotype has a count of ten or more. This chain joins TRBV29-1 and TRBJ1-6; D uncertain. CDR3 length equals 14 residues. CDR1 is SQVTM and CDR2 is ANQGSEA in the germline V gene. Trimming pared 8 bases from V and 0 bases from J, leaving 11 bases between. CDR3 sequence: CSPSGSSYNSPLHF. As DNA, the CDR3 is TGCAGCCCGAGTGGGAGCTCCTATAATTCACCCCTCCACTTT.

The chain has TRBV4-2 and TRBJ2-1; D tentatively reads TRBD1 or TRBD2 (6 bases each). This CDR3 region has 15 residues. Trimming left V 0 bases short and J 7 bases short, with 13 bases between. Germline values: CDR1 LGHNA, CDR2 YNFKEQ. CDR3 bases: TGTGCCAGCAGCCAAGAAGGGGGGTACGGGAATGAGCAGTTCTTC. Residues: CASSQEGGYGNEQFF.

In this sample, this clonotype turned up many times. V usage is TRBV5-1 and J usage is TRBJ2-3; D might be TRBD2 (6 bases). This CDR3 is built from 15 residues. In germline, CDR1 is SGHRS, CDR2 YFSETQ. Trimming cost V 0 bases and J 3 bases, with 11 bases left between them. The CDR3 is CASSLAGDLTDTQYF. DNA of the CDR3: TGCGCCAGCAGCTTGGCTGGGGACTTAACAGATACGCAGTATTTT.

This clonotype has a handful of counts. This chain uses TRBV5-1 with TRBJ2-5, with a weak D call TRBD2 (7 bases). The germline CDR1 and CDR2 sequences are SGHRS and YFSETQ. The germline V and J ends were trimmed by 7 bases and 4 bases, with 20 bases remaining between them. The CDR3 sequence is 15 residues long. CDR3 in DNA: TGCGCCAGCTCAAGCCGGGGGGCCGCCAGAGAGACCCAGTACTTC. It is translated as CASSSRGAARETQYF.

This clonotype turned up a few times. This chain links TRBV4-3 with TRBJ2-7, with 11 bases lining up with TRBD2. The CDR3 consists of 16 residues. V shed 0 bases and J 7 bases; nucleotides not matched to a gene: 8. Per the germline V gene, CDR1 is LGHNA and CDR2 is YSLEER. DNA for the CDR3: TGCGCCAGCAGCCAAGATACAACTAGCGGGGGCTGGGAGCAGTACGTC. Translating gives CASSQDTTSGGWEQYV.

This clonotype was picked up many times. The rearrangement uses TRBV19 and TRBJ1-1; the D is unclear. The CDR3 sequence is 15 residues long. Germline assignment: CDR1 LNHDA and CDR2 SQIVND (reference sequence). The germline V and J ends were trimmed by 4 bases and 0 bases, with 12 bases remaining between them. CDR3 amino acids: CASSTGRTVNTEAFF. The DNA for the CDR3 is TGTGCCAGTAGTACCGGACGGACGGTGAACACTGAAGCTTTCTTT.

The table lists this clonotype with a few counts. In nucleotides, the CDR3 is TGTGCCAGCAGTCCACCCCGACTAGAATCCTACAATGAGCAGTTCTTC. Its translation: CASSPPRLESYNEQFF. This chain connects TRBV6-6 to TRBJ2-1; tentative D call: TRBD2 (6 bases). This CDR3 has 16 residues. V lost 5 bases, J lost 1 base, and 15 bases lay in between. The germline V gene has CDR1 MNHNY and CDR2 SVGAGI (reference sequence).

This clonotype was seen only a few times. This chain uses TRBV6-2 or TRBV6-3 with TRBJ2-4, with a weak D call TRBD2 (6 bases). V was pared by 5 bases and J by 6 bases, with 20 bases between. This CDR3 comprises 16 residues. Germline V lookup: CDR1 MNHEY, CDR2 SVGEGT. CDR3 in DNA: TGTGCCAGCAGTCCTTCCCCGGGCTCCGGGGGAAACATTCAGTACTTC. It translates to CASSPSPGSGGNIQYF.

A few counts support this clonotype. V and J are TRBV4-3 and TRBJ2-3; D is possibly TRBD1 (6 bases). Trimming cost V 1 base and J 0 bases, with 11 bases left between them. The CDR3 contains 16 residues. The V gene's germline CDR1 is LGHNA and CDR2 YSLEER. The CDR3 region has the DNA TGCGCCAGCAGCCAAGGTCACAGGGCTAGCACAGATACGCAGTATTTT. Translated, it gives CASSQGHRASTDTQYF.

This clonotype was observed at least ten times. The gene calls are TRBV4-2 and TRBJ2-3; D tentatively reads TRBD1 or TRBD2 (6 bases each). V was pared by 6 bases and J by 0 bases, with 10 bases between. The CDR3 runs to 14 residues. CDR1 LGHNA and CDR2 YNFKEQ come from the germline V gene. The CDR3 DNA reads TGTGCCAGCAGGGACAGCGGGAGCACAGATACGCAGTATTTT. It translates to CASRDSGSTDTQYF.

This sequence joins TRBV5-6 and TRBJ2-5; 7 bases line up with TRBD1. Germline V CDR1 and CDR2: SGHDT, YYEEEE. The CDR3 length is 15 residues. The V segment lost 2 bases and the J segment 0 bases; nucleotides outside the gene matches: 4. The DNA of the CDR3 is TGTGCCAGCAGCTTCTGGACAGGACACCAAGAGACCCAGTACTTC. It specifies CASSFWTGHQETQYF.

This clonotype has more than one count but fewer than ten. The chain is built from TRBV7-2 and TRBJ1-1, with TRBD1 identical over 10 bases. V dropped 4 bases and J dropped 11; count of bases not matched to a gene: 10. In germline, CDR1 is SGHTA, CDR2 FQGNSA. The CDR3 sequence is 14 residues long. CDR3 coding DNA: TGTGCCAGCAGCTACACCCGACAGGGGGCGAGGGCTTTCTTT. Its protein product is CASSYTRQGARAFF.

This clonotype was picked up many times. The chain is built from TRBV7-9 and TRBJ1-1; 7 positions match TRBD1. V trimming: 3 bases; J trimming: 2 bases; junction bases outside the gene matches: 12. CDR3 length: 17 residues. Germline V gene data show CDR1 as SEHNR and CDR2 as FQNEAQ (reference sequence). DNA of the CDR3: TGTGCCAGCAGCTTTCGTATGGGACAGTCCCTAAACACTGAAGCTTTCTTT. Its translation: CASSFRMGQSLNTEAFF.